This is a list of T cell receptor beta chains from one sample in a study of graft-versus-host responses after intestinal transplantation. The data were produced by immunoSEQ multiplex PCR, yet TCRdb's version contains in-frame clones alone and is incomplete. This sample has about 97,000 clones, with 80% to 95% found just once. The source material was PBMCs, sampled about 450 days after intestinal transplant. The receptors were sampled from a human patient who received an intestinal transplant, so some T cells may come from the graft donor. CDR3s include the opening cysteine and the closing phenylalanine or tryptophan. A D gene is named only where the DNA matches it firmly. Some rows have no size entry. The others give once, few or many, or a class for an expanded clone.

clone_size,v_call,j_call,d_call,cdr3_aa,cdr3_nt
-,TRBV7-8,TRBJ1-5,-,CASSLAGRQPQHF,TGTGCCAGCAGCTTAGCGGGGCGGCAGCCCCAGCATTTT
-,TRBV19,TRBJ2-1,-,CASSISPRIGEYNEQFF,TGTGCCAGTAGTATATCCCCCAGGATCGGGGAATACAATGAGCAGTTCTTC
-,TRBV19,TRBJ2-1,-,CASSIDRAGTEQFF,TGTGCCAGTAGTATAGACAGAGCGGGGACAGAGCAGTTCTTC
-,TRBV10-3,TRBJ1-3,-,CAISSWGRTIYF,TGTGCCATCAGTTCGTGGGGCCGCACCATATATTTT
once,TRBV5-1,TRBJ2-2,TRBD2,CASSLVGGGAGELFF,TGCGCCAGCAGCTTGGTTGGCGGGGGGGCCGGGGAGCTGTTTTTT
-,TRBV5-6,TRBJ2-3,TRBD2,CASSPNLAGGPRGTDTQYF,TGTGCCAGCAGCCCGAACCTAGCGGGGGGGCCCCGCGGCACAGATACGCAGTATTTT
-,TRBV5-1,TRBJ2-1,-,CASSPRDPWHEQFF,TGCGCCAGCAGCCCCCGGGACCCATGGCATGAGCAGTTCTTC
few,TRBV5-1,TRBJ1-1,-,CASSWEGGGTEAFF,TGCGCCAGCAGCTGGGAGGGGGGCGGCACTGAAGCTTTCTTT
-,TRBV4-1,TRBJ1-2,-,CASSQEGGGPGSYGYTF,TGCGCCAGCAGCCAAGAGGGTGGGGGACCGGGTAGCTATGGCTACACCTTC
-,TRBV7-6,TRBJ2-1,TRBD2,CASSVIAGGANEQFF,TGTGCCAGCAGCGTTATAGCGGGGGGGGCCAATGAGCAGTTCTTC
-,TRBV13,TRBJ1-2,-,CASSTPGTGKGGYTF,TGTGCCAGCAGCACCCCCGGGACGGGGAAGGGAGGCTACACCTTC
-,TRBV9,TRBJ2-6,TRBD1,CASSVGGQASSGANVLTF,TGTGCCAGCAGCGTAGGTGGACAGGCCAGCTCTGGGGCCAACGTCCTGACTTTC